A single sample gave rise to the 8 T cell receptor beta chains below, sequenced in a study of blood T cell repertoires in COVID-19. Assay: immunoSEQ multiplex PCR; the TCRdb copy retains only in-frame clones and omits some. Of tens of thousands of clones listed, about 80% are singletons. The sample was peripheral blood. These receptors were obtained from a woman in her 70s with acute or convalescent COVID-19.

The chain's CDR3 is CASSLARTVGEKLFF. The DNA of the CDR3 is TGTGCCAGCAGCTTAGCCCGGACAGTGGGGGAAAAACTGTTTTTT. The chain is built from TRBV7-8 and TRBJ1-4; D possibly corresponds to TRBD1 (6 bases). Germline lookup yields CDR1 SGHVS and CDR2 FQNEAQ. Trimming removed 0 bases from V and 8 bases from J, with 13 bases in between. The CDR3 runs 15 residues.

This chain uses TRBV5-1 with TRBJ2-7; 9 bases align to TRBD2. The CDR3 is made up of 16 amino acids. V shed 0 bases and J 5 bases; nucleotides not matched to a gene: 9. Germline lookup yields CDR1 SGHRS and CDR2 YFSETQ. The CDR3 sequence is CASSLGVAGDSDEQYF. CDR3 in DNA: TGCGCCAGCAGCTTGGGAGTAGCGGGGGACTCGGACGAGCAGTACTTC. The full variable domain, in which reference TRBV5-1 and TRBJ2-7 provide the parts outside the CDR3, is KAGVTQTPRYLIKTRGQQVTLSCSPISGHRSVSWYQQTPGQGLQFLFEYFSETQRNKGNFPGRFSGRQFSNSRSEMNVSTLELGDSALYLCASSLGVAGDSDEQYFGPGTRLTVT.

This clone was seen only once. V gene TRBV19 combines with J gene TRBJ1-1, with TRBD1 as a possible D gene (6 bases). The CDR3 has 14 amino acids. Germline CDR1 is LNHDA and CDR2 is SQIVND (reference sequence). V dropped 6 bases and J dropped 0 bases, with 11 bases sitting between them. Here the CDR3 reads CASRGGVVNTEAFF. The DNA for the CDR3 is TGTGCCAGTAGAGGGGGGGTAGTGAACACTGAAGCTTTCTTT.

V gene TRBV7-9 combines with J gene TRBJ2-2; 9 bases line up with TRBD2. CDR1 and CDR2 from the germline V gene are SEHNR and FQNEAQ (reference sequence). The V and J ends lost 4 bases and 7 bases, in that order; junction bases with no gene match: 10. CDR3 length equals 16 residues. CDR3 nucleotide sequence: TGTGCCAGCAGCTCTAGCGGGGCCATCAATAGCGGGGAGCTGTTTTTT. This codes for CASSSSGAINSGELFF. The full variable domain, in which reference TRBV7-9 and TRBJ2-2 provide the parts outside the CDR3, is DTGVSQNPRHKITKRGQNVTFRCDPISEHNRLYWYRQTLGQGPEFLTYFQNEAQLEKSRLLSDRFSAERPKGSFSTLEIQRTEQGDSAMYLCASSSSGAINSGELFFGEGSRLTVL.

The rearrangement links TRBV9 to TRBJ2-7, with 7 positions matching TRBD2. The CDR3 is made up of 14 amino acids. Trimming took 0 bases from V and 3 from J; bases not matched to a gene: 3. CDR1 is SGDLS, CDR2 YYNGEE, per germline. CDR3 in amino acids: CASSVEAGSYEQYF. CDR3 coding DNA: TGTGCCAGCAGCGTAGAAGCGGGGAGCTACGAGCAGTACTTC.

The genes are TRBV4-2 and TRBJ1-3; a possible D gene is TRBD1 (5 bases). CDR3 length: 16 residues. Trimming cost V 2 bases and J 2 bases, with 13 bases left between them. CDR1 is LGHNA, CDR2 YNFKEQ, per germline. The CDR3 spells CASSQTGGATGNTIYF. The CDR3 region has the DNA TGTGCCAGCAGCCAAACAGGCGGGGCTACTGGAAACACCATATATTTT.

The genes are TRBV4-3 and TRBJ2-1, with 10 bases identical to TRBD2. The V gene's germline CDR1 is LGHNA and CDR2 YSLEER. The V segment lost 2 bases and the J segment 1 base; nucleotides outside the gene matches: 2. This CDR3 contains 16 residues. DNA for the CDR3: TGCGCCAGCAGCCAAAGCGGGGGGGCTTCCTACAATGAGCAGTTCTTC. Translating gives CASSQSGGASYNEQFF.

This chain joins TRBV28 and TRBJ1-5, with TRBD1 matching 7 bases. Germline V gives CDR1 MDHEN, CDR2 SYDVKM. Trimming at V came to 1 base and at J to 6 bases, leaving 6 bases not matched to a gene. The CDR3 loop spans 15 amino acids. CDR3 sequence reads: CASSLSRGEFQPQHF. CDR3 coding DNA: TGTGCCAGCAGTTTATCCAGGGGGGAATTTCAGCCCCAGCATTTT.